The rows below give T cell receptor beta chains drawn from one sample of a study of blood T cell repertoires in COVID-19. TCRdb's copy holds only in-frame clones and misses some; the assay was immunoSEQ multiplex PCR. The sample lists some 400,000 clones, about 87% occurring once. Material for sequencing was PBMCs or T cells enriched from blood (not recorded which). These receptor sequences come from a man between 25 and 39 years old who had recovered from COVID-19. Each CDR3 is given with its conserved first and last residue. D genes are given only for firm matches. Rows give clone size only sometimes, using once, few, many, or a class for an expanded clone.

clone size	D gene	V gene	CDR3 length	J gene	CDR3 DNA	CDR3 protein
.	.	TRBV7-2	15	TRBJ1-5	TGTGCCAGCAGCTTAGTACAAGAAGGCAATCAGCCCCAGCATTTT	CASSLVQEGNQPQHF
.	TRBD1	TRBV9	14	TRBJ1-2	TGTGCCAGCAGCGCAACAGACAGGGGAGGAGGCTACACCTTC	CASSATDRGGGYTF
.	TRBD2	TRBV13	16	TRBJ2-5	TGTGCCAGCAGCCCAGCCGGGGAGCGGGGTCGGGAGACCCAGTACTTC	CASSPAGERGRETQYF
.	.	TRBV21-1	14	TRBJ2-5	TGTGCCAGCAGCGACGGGACAAACCAAGAGACCCAGTACTTC	CASSDGTNQETQYF
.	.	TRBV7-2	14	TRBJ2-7	TGTGCCAGCAGCTTAGATTGGCAGACCTACGAGCAGTACTTC	CASSLDWQTYEQYF
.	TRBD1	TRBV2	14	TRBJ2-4	TGTGCCAGCAGTCTAGGACAGGGGGGAAACATTCAGTACTTC	CASSLGQGGNIQYF
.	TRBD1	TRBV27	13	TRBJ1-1	TGTGCCAGCAGTCCGGGGACAGGGGGGCCTGGTTTCTTT	CASSPGTGGPGFF
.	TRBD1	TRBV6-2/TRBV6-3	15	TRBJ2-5	TGTGCCAGCAGTTACAAGGAACAGGGGGCAGAGACCCAGTACTTC	CASSYKEQGAETQYF
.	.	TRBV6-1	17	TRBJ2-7	TGTGCCAGCAGTGAAGTCGGTAACAGGGAGTACATTTACGAGCAGTACTTC	CASSEVGNREYIYEQYF
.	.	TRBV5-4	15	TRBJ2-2	TGTGCCAGCAGCTTGCCGGGGGGCGCGAGCGGGGAGCTGTTTTTT	CASSLPGGASGELFF
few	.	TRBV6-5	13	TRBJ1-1	TGTGCCAGCAGGGACAGCATGAACACTGAAGCTTTCTTT	CASRDSMNTEAFF
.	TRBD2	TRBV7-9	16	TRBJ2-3	TGTGCCAGCAGCCCTTTTGGCGGGGGGGCAACCGATACGCAGTATTTT	CASSPFGGGATDTQYF
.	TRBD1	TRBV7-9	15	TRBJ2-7	TGTGCCAGCAGCTTGAACAGGGGCGCCGTTAAGGAGCAGTACTTC	CASSLNRGAVKEQYF
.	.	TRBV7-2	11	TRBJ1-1	TGTGCCAGCAGCTCAGGCACTGAAGCTTTCTTT	CASSSGTEAFF
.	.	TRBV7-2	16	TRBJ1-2	TGTGCCAGCAGCTTATCCGGGACTGGGGGGGGAGAAGGCTACACCTTC	CASSLSGTGGGEGYTF
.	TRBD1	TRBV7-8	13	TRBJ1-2	TGTGCCAGCACGGCGCGGGACAGCTATGGCTACACCTTC	CASTARDSYGYTF
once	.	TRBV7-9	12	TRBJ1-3	TGTGCCAGCAGCCTGGCGGGGGGAACCATATATTTT	CASSLAGGTIYF
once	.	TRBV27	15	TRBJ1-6	TGTGCCAGCGCGTCAGGAGGGTTGGGTAATTCACCCCTCCACTTT	CASASGGLGNSPLHF
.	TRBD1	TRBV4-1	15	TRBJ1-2	TGCGCCAGCAGCCGCCCGGACAGGGTAGACTATGGCTACACCTTC	CASSRPDRVDYGYTF
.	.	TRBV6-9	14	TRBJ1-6	TGTGCCAGCAGTTATGTCAGGAAGAATTCACCCCTCCACTTT	CASSYVRKNSPLHF
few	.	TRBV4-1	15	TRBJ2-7	TGCGCCAGCAGCCCCGGCGGAGGGGCAGCCTACGAGCAGTACTTC	CASSPGGGAAYEQYF
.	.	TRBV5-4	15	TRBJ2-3	TGTGCCAGCAGTCCCGACAGGATCGGTACAGATACGCAGTATTTT	CASSPDRIGTDTQYF
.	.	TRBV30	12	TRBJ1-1	TGTGCCTGGAGTCCCCGGAACACTGAAGCTTTCTTT	CAWSPRNTEAFF
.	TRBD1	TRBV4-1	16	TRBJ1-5	TGCGCCAGCAGCCAAGATGCAGGGGGAAGCAATCAGCCCCAGCATTTT	CASSQDAGGSNQPQHF
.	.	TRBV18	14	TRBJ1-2	TGTGCCAGCTCACCTCCTGCGAGGGTGGACGGCTACACCTTC	CASSPPARVDGYTF
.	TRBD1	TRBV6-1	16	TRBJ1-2	TGTGCCAGCAGTGAAGAGGCCAGGGGGCGCCCCTATGGCTACACCTTC	CASSEEARGRPYGYTF
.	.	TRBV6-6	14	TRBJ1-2	TGTGCCAGCAGTCCCTTGGACAGATCCTATGGCTACACCTTC	CASSPLDRSYGYTF
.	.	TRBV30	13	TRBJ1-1	TGTGCCTGGAGCCTAACTATGAACACTGAAGCTTTCTTT	CAWSLTMNTEAFF
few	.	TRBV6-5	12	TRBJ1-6	TGTGCCACCTCTATCGGGGATTCACCCCTCCACTTT	CATSIGDSPLHF
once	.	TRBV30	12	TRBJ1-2	TGTGCCTGGAGTCCCCTTGACTATGGCTACACCTTC	CAWSPLDYGYTF
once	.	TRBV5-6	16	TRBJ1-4	TGTGCCAGCAGCTTGGCCCTGACCCAGAGGGGGGAAAAACTGTTTTTT	CASSLALTQRGEKLFF
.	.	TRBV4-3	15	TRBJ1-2	TGCGCCAGCAGCCAGGGCAGGGGACGGTATTATGGCTACACCTTC	CASSQGRGRYYGYTF
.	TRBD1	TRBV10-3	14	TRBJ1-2	TGTGCCATCAGTGAGAAGACAGGGAAATATGGCTACACCTTC	CAISEKTGKYGYTF
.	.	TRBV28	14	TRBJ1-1	TGTGCCAGCAGTTTAGGAGTATGGAACACTGAAGCTTTCTTT	CASSLGVWNTEAFF
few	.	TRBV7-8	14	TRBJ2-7	TGTGCCAGCAATGTGGGGGGGCCCGACTACGAGCAGTACTTC	CASNVGGPDYEQYF
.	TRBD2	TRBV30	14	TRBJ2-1	TGTGCCTGGAGTGTTTTTAGCGGGGACAATGAGCAGTTCTTC	CAWSVFSGDNEQFF
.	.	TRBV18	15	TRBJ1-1	TGTGCCAGCTCACGGTCCCAGGGAGGGGACACTGAAGCTTTCTTT	CASSRSQGGDTEAFF
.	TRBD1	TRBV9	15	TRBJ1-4	TGTGCCAGCAGCACTCGGACAGGGGAAAGGGAAAAACTGTTTTTT	CASSTRTGEREKLFF
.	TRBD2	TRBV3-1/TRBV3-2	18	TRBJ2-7	TGTGCCAGCAGCCAAGATACGGGACTAGCGAGTAATACTTACGAGCAGTACTTC	CASSQDTGLASNTYEQYF
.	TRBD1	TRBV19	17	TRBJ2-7	TGTGCCAGTAGTTACGGACAGGGCAACTTTAACTCCTACGAGCAGTACTTC	CASSYGQGNFNSYEQYF
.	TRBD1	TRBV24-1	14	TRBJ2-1	TGTGCCACCAGTGACAGGGGACAGACCAATGAGCAGTTCTTC	CATSDRGQTNEQFF
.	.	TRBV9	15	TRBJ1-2	TGTGCCAGCAGCGGCGGACAGTTTGGTGACTATGGCTACACCTTC	CASSGGQFGDYGYTF
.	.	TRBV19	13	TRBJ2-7	TGTGCCAGTAGTACCGACATCTCCTACGAGCAGTACTTC	CASSTDISYEQYF
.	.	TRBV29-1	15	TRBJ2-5	TGCAGCGCTAATCAACCGGGGGGCTTGGAAGAGACCCAGTACTTC	CSANQPGGLEETQYF
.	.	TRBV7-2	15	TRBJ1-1	TGTGCCAGCAGCTTAAAAGGGGTTTCGGGCACTGAAGCTTTCTTT	CASSLKGVSGTEAFF
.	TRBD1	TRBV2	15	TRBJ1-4	TGTGCCAGCAGTGAAGCGGGGACAGGGAATGAAAAACTGTTTTTT	CASSEAGTGNEKLFF
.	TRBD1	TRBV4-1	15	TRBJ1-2	TGCGCCAGCAGCCAAGTGGGACAGCCATCCTATGGCTACACCTTC	CASSQVGQPSYGYTF
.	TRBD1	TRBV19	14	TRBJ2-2	TGTGCCAGCCAGACAGGGACCAACACCGGGGAGCTGTTTTTT	CASQTGTNTGELFF